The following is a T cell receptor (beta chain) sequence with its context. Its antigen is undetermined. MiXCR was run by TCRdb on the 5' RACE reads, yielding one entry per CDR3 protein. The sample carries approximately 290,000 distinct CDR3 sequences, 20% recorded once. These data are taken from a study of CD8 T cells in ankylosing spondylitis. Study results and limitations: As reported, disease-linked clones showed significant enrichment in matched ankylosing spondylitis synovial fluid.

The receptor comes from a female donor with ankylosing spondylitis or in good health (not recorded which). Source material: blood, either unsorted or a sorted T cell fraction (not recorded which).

The CDR3 protein is CASSAGLSADTQYF. The CDR3 DNA reads as TGTGCCAGCAGTGCCGGCTTAAGCGCAGATACGCAGTATTTT. This chain connects TRBV25-1 to TRBJ2-3; D call uncertain. The CDR3 totals 14 residues. CDR1 is MGHDK, CDR2 SYGVNS, per germline. Trimming took off 4 bases at V and 4 bases at J, with 12 bases between the two ends. Using reference TRBV25-1 and TRBJ2-3 for the parts outside the CDR3, the full variable domain is EADIYQTPRYLVIGTGKKITLECSQTMGHDKMYWYQQDPGMELHLIHYSYGVNSTEKGDLSSESTVSRIRTEHFPLTLESARPSHTSQYLCASSAGLSADTQYFGPGTRLTVL.